One T cell receptor beta chain is described in this entry. The entry originates in a study of cytotoxic CD8 clonotypes in ibrutinib-treated CLL. Some clones are missing from TCRdb's copy, which holds only in-frame ones; the method was immunoSEQ multiplex PCR. The profile shows 200,000 to 250,000 clones, about three quarters of them singletons. The V and J ends lost 7 bases and 7 bases respectively, with 12 bases between them. The CDR3 extends over 12 amino acids. CDR1 and CDR2 (germline): SGHNT, YYREEE (reference sequence). The sample here was PBMCs, taken after 12 months of ibrutinib treatment. The rearrangement uses TRBV5-4 and TRBJ1-3, with D perhaps matching TRBD1 (5 bases). The sequence derives from a human donor with chronic lymphocytic leukemia. CDR3 DNA: TGTGCCAGCCAGGGAGTCGAGAACACCATATATTTT. Its protein product is CASQGVENTIYF.